A single sample is the source of the 13 T cell receptor beta chains below, sequenced in a study of T cell repertoires in cytomegalovirus infection. Antigens of these TCRs are unknown. TCRdb processed the reads anew with MiXCR; each CDR3 protein has one entry. The sample has a few hundred thousand distinct CDR3 sequences, 42% seen once. The sample was cultured PBMCs, taken from culture after CMV antigen stimulation. The receptors were gathered from a human donor in good health (CMV status not recorded). Some clones in this sample may be carry-over from other donors' samples.

V usage is TRBV6-2 or TRBV6-3 and J usage is TRBJ2-1; D remains unclear. From germline, CDR1 is MNHEY and CDR2 SVGEGT. Trimming shortened V by 0 bases and J by 9 bases, and 9 bases separated the two germline ends. This CDR3 has 13 amino acids. CDR3 nucleotide sequence: TGTGCCAGCAGTTACTCGATAGGCTTTGAGCAGTTCTTC. It codes for CASSYSIGFEQFF.

This clonotype has a count of ten or more. The chain couples TRBV7-2 to TRBJ2-5; 10 positions agree with TRBD2. After removal of 1 base from V and 5 bases from J, the junction contained 10 bases not matched to a gene. From germline, CDR1 is SGHTA and CDR2 FQGNSA. This CDR3 region has 17 residues. The CDR3 DNA reads TGTGCCAGCAGCTTAGTACGGCTAGCGGGAGCTGGGGAGACCCAGTACTTC. Amino acid sequence: CASSLVRLAGAGETQYF. Drawing the rest from reference TRBV7-2 and TRBJ2-5, the complete variable domain is GAGVSQSPSNKVTEKGKDVELRCDPISGHTALYWYRQSLGQGLEFLIYFQGNSAPDKSGLPSDRFSAERTGGSVSTLTIQRTQQEDSAVYLCASSLVRLAGAGETQYFGPGTRLLVL.

The rearrangement joins TRBV4-3 to TRBJ2-1, with 11 bases identical to TRBD2. The CDR3 totals 19 residues. The germline CDR1 and CDR2 sequences are LGHNA and YSLEER. V gave up 2 bases and J gave up 3 bases; unmatched junction bases: 12. The CDR3 sequence is CASSQWGLADNPSYNEQFF. In nucleotides, the CDR3 is TGCGCCAGCAGCCAATGGGGACTAGCGGATAATCCCAGCTACAATGAGCAGTTCTTC.

V is TRBV20-1 and J is TRBJ2-5; 9 bases match TRBD2. V shed 6 bases and J 2 bases; nucleotides not matched to a gene: 10. Germline lookup yields CDR1 DFQATT and CDR2 SNEGSKA (reference sequence). The length of the CDR3 is 15 residues. Here the CDR3 DNA reads TGCAGTGCCCCCGTTTTGACTAGCGGACAAGAGACCCAGTACTTC. Translating it yields CSAPVLTSGQETQYF.

This clonotype was counted only a few times. The rearrangement links TRBV12-3 or TRBV12-4 to TRBJ1-5; D unresolved. V was shortened by 5 bases and J by 6 bases, with 8 bases between the two germline ends. The CDR3 is 12 residues long. CDR3 bases: TGTGCCAGCAGTGTCGGTGCTCAGCCCCAGCATTTT. This sequence encodes CASSVGAQPQHF.

This chain connects TRBV12-3 or TRBV12-4 to TRBJ1-2; 7 nucleotides align to TRBD1. Germline trimming cut 6 bases from V and 0 bases from J; bases unmatched to any gene: 10. The length of the CDR3 is 16 residues. CDR3 loop: CASSGRGYAPNYGYTF. The CDR3 region has the DNA TGTGCCAGCAGCGGCAGGGGGTACGCCCCTAACTATGGCTACACCTTC.

This clonotype was detected a few times. This chain uses TRBV7-2 with TRBJ2-3; TRBD2 matches 10 bases. V gave up 4 bases and J gave up 3 bases; unmatched junction bases: 7. Per the germline V gene, CDR1 is SGHTA and CDR2 is FQGNSA. This CDR3 has 16 residues. The CDR3 sequence: CASSSFVAGGTDTQYF. In nucleotides, the CDR3 is TGTGCCAGCAGCTCATTTGTAGCGGGAGGAACAGATACGCAGTATTTT.

This rearrangement joins TRBV5-3 to TRBJ1-5; D not resolved. TRBV5-3 is flagged as an ORF with uncertain function. The CDR3 is 13 amino acids. V was clipped by 2 bases and J by 11 bases, with 14 bases between them. The CDR3 is CARSFGRGRTQHF. The DNA for the CDR3 is TGTGCCAGAAGCTTCGGGCGGGGAAGGACCCAGCATTTT.

This clonotype has a handful of counts. DNA of the CDR3: TGTGCCAGCAGTCCTTCATACACCGGGGAGCTGTTTTTT. Translating gives CASSPSYTGELFF. V gene TRBV11-3 combines with J gene TRBJ2-2; no firm D call. Germline-derived CDR1 and CDR2 are SGHNT and YENEEA. V lost 6 bases and J 3 bases, leaving 8 bases between the germline ends. The CDR3 is made up of 13 amino acids.

This clonotype has only one observation. V gene TRBV18 combines with J gene TRBJ1-4, with TRBD1 matching 8 bases. From germline, CDR1 is KGHSH and CDR2 LQKENI. CDR3 length: 16 amino acids. Losses at the gene ends were 1 base for V and 4 bases for J; bases not matched to a gene: 5. This chain's CDR3 is CASSPLSGGFNEKLFF. CDR3 sequence (DNA): TGTGCCAGCTCACCACTCTCAGGGGGCTTTAATGAAAAACTGTTTTTT.

This clonotype was seen ten or more times. This sequence joins TRBV28 and TRBJ2-7; 10 bases agree with TRBD1. Germline V CDR1 and CDR2: MDHEN, SYDVKM. The CDR3 totals 13 residues. The V gene end was trimmed by 8 bases and the J gene end by 4 bases; junction bases not matched to a gene: 5. The DNA for the CDR3 is TGTGCCAGCTCGAGGACAGGGGGTTACGAGCAGTACTTC. This translates into CASSRTGGYEQYF. Looking up the rest from reference TRBV28 and TRBJ2-7 gives the full variable domain: DVKVTQSSRYLVKRTGEKVFLECVQDMDHENMFWYRQDPGLGLRLIYFSYDVKMKEKGDIPEGYSVSREKKERFSLILESASTNQTSMYLCASSRTGGYEQYFGPGTRLTVT.

This chain joins TRBV6-6 and TRBJ2-5; D perhaps matches TRBD2 (7 bases). Germline-derived CDR1 and CDR2 are MNHNY and SVGAGI (reference sequence). The length of the CDR3 is 15 residues. V was cut by 2 bases and J by 5 bases, with 15 bases left in between. CDR3 bases: TGTGCCAGCAGTTACGGGCGGGGGAGGGGGGAGACCCAGTACTTC. Protein: CASSYGRGRGETQYF.

This rearrangement joins TRBV20-1 to TRBJ2-1; TRBD1 agrees at 7 bases. The CDR3 is made up of 11 amino acids. Trimming cost V 0 bases and J 12 bases; bases outside gene matches: 2. Germline CDR1 reads DFQATT; CDR2 reads SNEGSKA (reference sequence). CDR3 coding DNA: TGCAGTGCTAGAGAGGGACAGCGGCAGTTCTTC. It codes for CSAREGQRQFF.